This T cell receptor (beta chain) was captured by sequencing in a study of cytomegalovirus exposure and HLA in healthy donors. Overall study findings and caveats: Altogether, 150 to 200 TCR beta chains were recorded as cytomegalovirus-associated.

To note about this clone: The antigen is undetermined. Mismatch with germline at one junction end may stem from a read error.

The PCR employed 60 Vbeta primers together with 13 Jbeta primers. Libraries were prepared by immunoSEQ multiplex PCR; TCRdb keeps only in-frame clonotypes and omits some of them. The sample has around 130,000 clones; over 60% are singletons. CDR1 and CDR2 (germline): ENHRY, SYGVKD. The CDR3 is 15 amino acids. The clonotype originates from a human donor in good health. The chain recombines TRBV10-3 with TRBJ2-3, with D maybe TRBD1 (6 bases). The sample comprised PBMCs. In DNA, the CDR3 is TGTGCCACCAGTTTTAAAGGGGGTAGCACAGATACGCAGTATTTT. Protein product: CATSFKGGSTDTQYF.